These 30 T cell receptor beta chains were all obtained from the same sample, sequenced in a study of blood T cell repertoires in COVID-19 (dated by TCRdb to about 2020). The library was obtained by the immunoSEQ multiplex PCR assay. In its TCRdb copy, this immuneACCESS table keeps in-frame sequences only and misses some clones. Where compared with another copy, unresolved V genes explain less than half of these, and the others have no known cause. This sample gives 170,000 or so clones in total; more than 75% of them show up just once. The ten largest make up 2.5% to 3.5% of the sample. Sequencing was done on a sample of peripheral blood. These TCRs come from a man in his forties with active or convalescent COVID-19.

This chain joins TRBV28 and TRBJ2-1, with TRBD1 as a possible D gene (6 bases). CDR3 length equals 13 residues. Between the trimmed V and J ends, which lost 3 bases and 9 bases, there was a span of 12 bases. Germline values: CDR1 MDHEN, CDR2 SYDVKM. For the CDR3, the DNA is TGTGCCAGCAGTTTTTGGGACACCGGTGAGCAGTTCTTC. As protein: CASSFWDTGEQFF.

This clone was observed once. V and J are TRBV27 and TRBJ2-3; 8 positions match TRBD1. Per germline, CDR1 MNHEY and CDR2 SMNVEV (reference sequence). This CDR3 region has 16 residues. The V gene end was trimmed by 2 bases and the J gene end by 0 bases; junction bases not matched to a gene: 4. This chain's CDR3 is CASSLTNRGSTDTQYF. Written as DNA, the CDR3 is TGTGCCAGCAGTTTAACCAACAGGGGGAGCACAGATACGCAGTATTTT.

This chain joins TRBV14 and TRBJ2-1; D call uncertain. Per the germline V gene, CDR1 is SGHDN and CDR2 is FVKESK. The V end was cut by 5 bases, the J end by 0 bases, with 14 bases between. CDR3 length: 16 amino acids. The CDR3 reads CASSKAGAISYNEQFF. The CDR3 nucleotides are TGTGCCAGCAGCAAGGCTGGAGCGATCTCCTACAATGAGCAGTTCTTC.

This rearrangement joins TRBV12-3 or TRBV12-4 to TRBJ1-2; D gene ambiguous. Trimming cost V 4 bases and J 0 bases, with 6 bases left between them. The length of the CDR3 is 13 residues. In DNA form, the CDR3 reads TGTGCCAGCAGTTACAAGACTAACTATGGCTACACCTTC. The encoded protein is CASSYKTNYGYTF.

The CDR3 loop is CASSFTTGVINYGYTF. The CDR3, as DNA: TGTGCCAGCAGCTTTACGACCGGGGTGATTAACTATGGCTACACCTTC. The chain couples TRBV9 to TRBJ1-2; D remains ambiguous. The CDR3 has 16 amino acids. Deletions cut 4 bases from V and 1 base from J, with 17 bases between. Per the germline V gene, CDR1 is SGDLS and CDR2 is YYNGEE.

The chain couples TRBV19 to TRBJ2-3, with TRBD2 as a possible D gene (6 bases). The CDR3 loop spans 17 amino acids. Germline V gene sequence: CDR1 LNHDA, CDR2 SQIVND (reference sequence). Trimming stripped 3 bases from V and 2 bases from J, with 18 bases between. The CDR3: CASSMHGGAVSTDTQYF. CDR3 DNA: TGTGCCAGTAGTATGCATGGCGGGGCCGTGTCCACAGATACGCAGTATTTT. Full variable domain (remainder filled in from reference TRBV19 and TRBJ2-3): DGGITQSPKYLFRKEGQNVTLSCEQNLNHDAMYWYRQDPGQGLRLIYYSQIVNDFQKGDIAEGYSVSREKKESFPLTVTSAQKNPTAFYLCASSMHGGAVSTDTQYFGPGTRLTVL.

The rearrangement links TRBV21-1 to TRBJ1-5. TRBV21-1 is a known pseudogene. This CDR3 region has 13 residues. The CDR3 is CASSNESNQPQHF. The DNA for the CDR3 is TGTGCCAGCAGCAACGAGAGCAATCAGCCCCAGCATTTT.

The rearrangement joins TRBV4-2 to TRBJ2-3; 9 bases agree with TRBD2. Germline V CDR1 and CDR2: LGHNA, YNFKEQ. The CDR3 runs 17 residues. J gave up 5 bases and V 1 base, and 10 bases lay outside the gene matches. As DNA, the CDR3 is TGTGCCAGCAGCCAAGTCATGGCGGGGGGGCCTGGAGATACGCAGTATTTT. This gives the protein CASSQVMAGGPGDTQYF.

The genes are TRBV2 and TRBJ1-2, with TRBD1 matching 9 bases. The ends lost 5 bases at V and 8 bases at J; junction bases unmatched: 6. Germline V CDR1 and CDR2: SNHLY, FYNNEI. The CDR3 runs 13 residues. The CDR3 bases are TGTGCCAGCAGTACTACAGGGGGCGACGGCTACACCTTC. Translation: CASSTTGGDGYTF.

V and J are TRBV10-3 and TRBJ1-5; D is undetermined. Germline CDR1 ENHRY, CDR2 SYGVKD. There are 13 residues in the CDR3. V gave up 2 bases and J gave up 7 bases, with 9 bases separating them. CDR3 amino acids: CAISEGGEQPQHF. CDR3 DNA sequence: TGTGCCATCAGTGAGGGCGGGGAACAGCCCCAGCATTTT.

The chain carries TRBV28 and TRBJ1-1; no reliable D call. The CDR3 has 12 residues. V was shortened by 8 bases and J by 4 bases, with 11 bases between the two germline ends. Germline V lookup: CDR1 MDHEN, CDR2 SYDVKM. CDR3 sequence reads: CASAHQVTEAFF. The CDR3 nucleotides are TGTGCCAGCGCCCACCAGGTCACTGAAGCTTTCTTT.

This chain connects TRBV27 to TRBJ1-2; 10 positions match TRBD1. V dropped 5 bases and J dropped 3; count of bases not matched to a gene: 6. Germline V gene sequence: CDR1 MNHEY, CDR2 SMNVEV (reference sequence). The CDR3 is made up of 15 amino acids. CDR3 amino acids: CASSMTGGAYYGYTF. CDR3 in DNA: TGTGCCAGCAGTATGACAGGGGGCGCGTACTATGGCTACACCTTC.

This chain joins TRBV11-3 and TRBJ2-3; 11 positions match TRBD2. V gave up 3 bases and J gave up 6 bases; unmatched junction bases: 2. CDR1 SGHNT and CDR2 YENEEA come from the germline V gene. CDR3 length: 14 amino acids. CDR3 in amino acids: CASSLGLAADTQYF. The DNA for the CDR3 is TGTGCCAGCAGCTTGGGACTAGCGGCTGATACGCAGTATTTT.

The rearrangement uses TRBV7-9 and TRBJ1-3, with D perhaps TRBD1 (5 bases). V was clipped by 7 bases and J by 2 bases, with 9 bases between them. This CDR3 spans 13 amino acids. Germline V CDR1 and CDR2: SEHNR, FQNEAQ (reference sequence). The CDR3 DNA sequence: TGTGCCAGCAAGGGGATCGCTGGAAACACCATATATTTT. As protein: CASKGIAGNTIYF.

This chain's CDR3 is CASSPFRGAFEKLFF. The DNA of the CDR3 is TGTGCCAGCTCACCATTCAGGGGCGCCTTTGAAAAACTGTTTTTT. V and J are TRBV18 and TRBJ1-4, with TRBD1 as a possible D gene (6 bases). Trimming removed 2 bases at V and 7 bases at J, with 14 bases between. The CDR3 contains 15 residues. Germline assignment: CDR1 KGHSH and CDR2 LQKENI.

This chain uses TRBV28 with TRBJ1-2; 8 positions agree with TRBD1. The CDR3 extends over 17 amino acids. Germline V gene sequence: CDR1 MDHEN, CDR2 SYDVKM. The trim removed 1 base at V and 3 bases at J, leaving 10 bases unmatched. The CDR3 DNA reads TGTGCCAGCAGTTTATTCGGGCGACAGGGGCCGCACTATGGCTACACCTTC. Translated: CASSLFGRQGPHYGYTF.

CDR3 sequence (DNA): TGCGCCAGCAGCTTGATCGTTGGGACTCCCGGGTCAGAGCAGTACTTC. This codes for CASSLIVGTPGSEQYF. The chain employs TRBV5-1 and TRBJ2-7; possible D gene TRBD2, 6 bases. There are 16 residues in the CDR3. Trimming pared 1 base from V and 7 bases from J, leaving 21 bases between. CDR1 and CDR2 from the germline V gene are SGHRS and YFSETQ.

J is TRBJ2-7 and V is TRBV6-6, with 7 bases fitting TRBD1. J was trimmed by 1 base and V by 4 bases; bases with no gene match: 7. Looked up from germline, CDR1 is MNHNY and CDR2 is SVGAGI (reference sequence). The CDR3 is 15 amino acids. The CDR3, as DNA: TGTGCCAGCAGTTGGGACAGCCGTATATCCTACGAGCAGTACTTC. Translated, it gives CASSWDSRISYEQYF.

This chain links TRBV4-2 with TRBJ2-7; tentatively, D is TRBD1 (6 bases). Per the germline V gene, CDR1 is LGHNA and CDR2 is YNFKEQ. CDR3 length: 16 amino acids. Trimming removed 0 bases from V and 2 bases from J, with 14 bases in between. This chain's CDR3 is CASSQDTLDSPYEQYF. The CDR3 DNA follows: TGTGCCAGCAGCCAAGACACCCTGGACAGTCCCTACGAGCAGTACTTC.

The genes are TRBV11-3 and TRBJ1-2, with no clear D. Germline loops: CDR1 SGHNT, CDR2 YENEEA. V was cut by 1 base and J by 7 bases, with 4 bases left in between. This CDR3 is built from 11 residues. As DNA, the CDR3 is TGTGCCAGCAGCTTAGGACTTGGCTACACCTTC. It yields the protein CASSLGLGYTF.

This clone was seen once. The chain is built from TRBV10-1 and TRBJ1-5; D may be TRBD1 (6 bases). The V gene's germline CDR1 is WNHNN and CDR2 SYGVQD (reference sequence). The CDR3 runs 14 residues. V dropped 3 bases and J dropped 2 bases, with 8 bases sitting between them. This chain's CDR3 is CASSDRGGNQPQHF. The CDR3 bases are TGCGCCAGCAGTGACAGGGGAGGCAATCAGCCCCAGCATTTT.

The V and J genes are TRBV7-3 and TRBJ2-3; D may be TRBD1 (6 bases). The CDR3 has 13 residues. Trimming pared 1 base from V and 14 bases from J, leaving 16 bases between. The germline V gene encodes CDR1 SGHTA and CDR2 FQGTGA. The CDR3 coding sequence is TGTGCCAGCAGCTTAAGGTCAGGGGCGGCTAGGTATTTT. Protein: CASSLRSGAARYF.

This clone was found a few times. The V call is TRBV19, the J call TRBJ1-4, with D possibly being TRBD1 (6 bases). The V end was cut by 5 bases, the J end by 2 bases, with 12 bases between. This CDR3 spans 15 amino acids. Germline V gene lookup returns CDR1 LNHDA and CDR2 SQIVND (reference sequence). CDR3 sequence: CASSVSTGTNEKLFF. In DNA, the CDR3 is TGTGCCAGTAGTGTATCGACAGGCACTAATGAAAAACTGTTTTTT.

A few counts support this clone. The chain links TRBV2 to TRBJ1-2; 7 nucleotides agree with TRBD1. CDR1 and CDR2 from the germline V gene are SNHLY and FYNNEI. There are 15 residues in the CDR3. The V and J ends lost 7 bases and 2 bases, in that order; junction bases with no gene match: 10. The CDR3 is CASTLDRAQNYGYTF. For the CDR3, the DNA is TGTGCCAGCACCCTCGACAGGGCCCAGAACTATGGCTACACCTTC.

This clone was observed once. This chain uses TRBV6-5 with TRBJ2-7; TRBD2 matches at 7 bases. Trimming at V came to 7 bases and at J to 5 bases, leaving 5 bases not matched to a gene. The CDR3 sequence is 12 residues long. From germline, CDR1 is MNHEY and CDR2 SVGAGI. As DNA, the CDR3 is TGTGCCAGCACCGAAGGGAGGGACGAGCAGTACTTC. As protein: CASTEGRDEQYF.

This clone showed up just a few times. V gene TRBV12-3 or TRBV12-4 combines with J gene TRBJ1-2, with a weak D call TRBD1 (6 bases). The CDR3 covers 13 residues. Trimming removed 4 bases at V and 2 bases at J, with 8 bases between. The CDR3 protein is CASSSGHNYGYTF. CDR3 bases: TGTGCCAGCAGTTCGGGACACAACTATGGCTACACCTTC.

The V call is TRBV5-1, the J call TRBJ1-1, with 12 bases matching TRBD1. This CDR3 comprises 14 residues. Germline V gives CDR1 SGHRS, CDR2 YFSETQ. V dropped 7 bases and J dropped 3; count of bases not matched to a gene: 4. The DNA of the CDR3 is TGCGCCAGCCACGGGACAGGGGGCTACACTGAAGCTTTCTTT. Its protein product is CASHGTGGYTEAFF.

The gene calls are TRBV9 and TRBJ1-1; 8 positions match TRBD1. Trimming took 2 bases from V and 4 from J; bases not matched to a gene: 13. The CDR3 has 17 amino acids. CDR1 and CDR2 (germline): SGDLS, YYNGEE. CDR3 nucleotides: TGTGCCAGCAGCGTCGTGACAGGGGATGTTTGGAGCACTGAAGCTTTCTTT. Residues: CASSVVTGDVWSTEAFF.

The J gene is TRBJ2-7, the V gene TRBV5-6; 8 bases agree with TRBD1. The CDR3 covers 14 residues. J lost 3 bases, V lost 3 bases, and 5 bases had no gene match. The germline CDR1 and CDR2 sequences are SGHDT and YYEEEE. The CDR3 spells CASSWTGTGYEQYF. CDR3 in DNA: TGTGCCAGCAGCTGGACTGGGACAGGCTACGAGCAGTACTTC.

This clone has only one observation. This chain's CDR3 is CASSQPGDREGYTF. The CDR3 coding sequence is TGTGCCAGCAGTCAACCCGGGGACAGGGAAGGCTACACCTTC. This sequence joins TRBV27 and TRBJ1-2, with 9 bases fitting TRBD1. V shed 5 bases, J shed 8 bases, and the junction held 9 bases outside the gene matches. The CDR3 is 14 residues long. CDR1 and CDR2 from the germline V gene are MNHEY and SMNVEV (reference sequence).